One sample yielded the 20 T cell receptor beta chains listed below, sequenced in a study of blood T cell repertoires in COVID-19. Generated by immunoSEQ multiplex PCR, the TCRdb table keeps only in-frame clones and is missing some. The sample yields 80,000 to 95,000 clones, 85% seen once. The sample taken for sequencing was peripheral blood. These receptor sequences come from an elderly man with acute or convalescent COVID-19.

The chain couples TRBV29-1 to TRBJ2-6; D unresolved. This CDR3 is 13 amino acids long. Between the trimmed V and J ends, which lost 5 bases and 0 bases, there was a span of 5 bases. The germline V gene encodes CDR1 SQVTM and CDR2 ANQGSEA. CDR3 coding DNA: TGCAGCGTTAGACTCTCTGGGGCCAACGTCCTGACTTTC. It yields the protein CSVRLSGANVLTF.

The gene calls are TRBV28 and TRBJ1-4; D possibly corresponds to TRBD1 (6 bases). The germline CDR1 and CDR2 sequences are MDHEN and SYDVKM. Deletions cut 8 bases from V and 2 bases from J, with 15 bases between. The CDR3 loop spans 15 amino acids. For the CDR3, the DNA is TGTGCCAGCGTCCGGGGGGGCCGCACTAATGAAAAACTGTTTTTT. It specifies CASVRGGRTNEKLFF.

The J gene is TRBJ2-3, the V gene TRBV3-1 (or the pseudogene TRBV3-2), with D possibly matching TRBD2 (6 bases). Trimming cost V 1 base and J 2 bases, with 10 bases left between them. The CDR3 totals 15 residues. Germline CDR1 reads LGHDT; CDR2 reads YNNKEL (reference sequence). CDR3 DNA: TGTGCCAGCAGCCAAGCGCGGACTAACACAGATACGCAGTATTTT. This sequence encodes CASSQARTNTDTQYF.

The J gene is TRBJ1-2, the V gene TRBV5-4, with a possible D match to TRBD1 (5 bases). The CDR3 is 15 residues long. Deletions cut 0 bases from V and 4 bases from J, with 13 bases between. Germline loops: CDR1 SGHNT, CDR2 YYREEE (reference sequence). For the CDR3, the DNA is TGTGCCAGCAGCTTGGAGGGGAGGGACGGCTATGGCTACACCTTC. Translating it yields CASSLEGRDGYGYTF.

This clone was counted between two and nine times. One end of the junction varies from germline; a read error may be responsible. The chain carries TRBV6-5 and TRBJ1-5, with 10 bases lining up with TRBD1. Germline loops: CDR1 MNHEY, CDR2 SVGAGI. The CDR3 covers 15 residues. The CDR3 is CASSPGQGSSQPQHF. CDR3 coding DNA: TGTGCCAGCAGCCCGGGACAGGGGAGCAGTCAGCCCCAGCATTTT.

This chain links TRBV24-1 with TRBJ1-2; no firm D call. Germline CDR1 KGHDR, CDR2 SFDVKD. This CDR3 spans 15 amino acids. Trimming removed 2 bases at V and 5 bases at J, with 14 bases between. CDR3 loop: CATSDSRRRLYGYTF. The CDR3 DNA sequence: TGTGCCACCAGTGATTCCCGACGGAGATTGTATGGCTACACCTTC.

The sample holds one count of this clone. The V and J genes are TRBV9 and TRBJ1-2; 7 bases line up with TRBD1. The junction had 9 bases not matched to a gene; V was cut back by 3 bases and J by 4 bases. The V gene's germline CDR1 is SGDLS and CDR2 YYNGEE. The CDR3 loop spans 15 amino acids. The CDR3 sequence is CASSASKGGGYGYTF. CDR3 in DNA: TGTGCCAGCAGCGCCTCTAAAGGGGGCGGCTATGGCTACACCTTC.

CDR3 residues: CASEETAIAKNIQYF. As DNA, the CDR3 is TGTGCCAGCGAGGAGACAGCTATAGCCAAAAACATTCAGTACTTC. This chain joins TRBV19 and TRBJ2-4; D is possibly TRBD1 (5 bases). Per germline, CDR1 LNHDA and CDR2 SQIVND (reference sequence). The CDR3 covers 15 residues. V was trimmed by 9 bases and J by 0 bases, leaving 15 bases between them.

The CDR3 bases are TGTGCCAGCAGTGCCCGCACTGGGGGGCCTAGCGGGGATACGCAGTATTTT. This translates into CASSARTGGPSGDTQYF. J is TRBJ2-3 and V is TRBV6-4; the match to TRBD2 covers 8 bases. The trim removed 4 bases at V and 6 bases at J, leaving 15 bases unmatched. Germline V gene sequence: CDR1 MRHNA, CDR2 SNTAGT. The CDR3 contains 17 residues.

The chain combines TRBV15 with TRBJ2-1; maybe TRBD2 (6 bases). The CDR3 sequence is 13 residues long. V was pared by 5 bases and J by 6 bases, with 11 bases between. Germline CDR1 is LNHNV and CDR2 is YYDKDF (reference sequence). The CDR3, as DNA: TGTGCCACCAGCCTGGGGGGAGGCAATGAGCAGTTCTTC. Translation gives CATSLGGGNEQFF.

The chain links TRBV7-2 to TRBJ1-5; D might be TRBD1 (5 bases). Germline V gene data show CDR1 as SGHTA and CDR2 as FQGNSA. The CDR3 runs 16 residues. Deletions cut 3 bases from V and 4 bases from J, with 16 bases between. CDR3 loop: CASSFAGGGGNQPQHF. The CDR3 DNA follows: TGTGCCAGCAGCTTCGCGGGTGGGGGGGGAAATCAGCCCCAGCATTTT. The complete variable domain, with remaining parts taken from reference TRBV7-2 and TRBJ1-5, reads GAGVSQSPSNKVTEKGKDVELRCDPISGHTALYWYRQSLGQGLEFLIYFQGNSAPDKSGLPSDRFSAERTGGSVSTLTIQRTQQEDSAVYLCASSFAGGGGNQPQHFGDGTRLSIL.

The rearrangement uses TRBV18 and TRBJ1-5, with a tentative D call TRBD1 (5 bases). The V end was cut by 3 bases, the J end by 3 bases, with 12 bases between. Germline V CDR1 and CDR2: KGHSH, LQKENI. The CDR3 length is 15 residues. The CDR3: CASSPTAGNNQPQHF. The CDR3, as DNA: TGTGCCAGCTCACCCACGGCAGGGAACAATCAGCCCCAGCATTTT.

This clone came up a few times. The chain joins TRBV5-1 to TRBJ2-2; 9 bases are shared with TRBD1. The CDR3 is 16 residues long. Germline V CDR1 and CDR2: SGHRS, YFSETQ. Unmatched junction bases numbered 5, after V lost 0 bases and J lost 5 bases. The CDR3 sequence is CASSLGGTGLTGELFF. CDR3 bases: TGCGCCAGCAGCTTGGGCGGGACAGGGCTAACCGGGGAGCTGTTTTTT.

This clone showed up just a few times. The V gene is TRBV19, the J gene TRBJ2-1, with 13 bases aligning to TRBD2. The trim removed 4 bases at V and 5 bases at J, leaving 2 bases unmatched. Germline V gene data show CDR1 as LNHDA and CDR2 as SQIVND (reference sequence). The CDR3 extends over 15 amino acids. This CDR3 is CASSRGLAGDNEQFF. CDR3 sequence (DNA): TGTGCCAGTAGTAGAGGACTAGCGGGAGACAATGAGCAGTTCTTC.

CDR3 nucleotides: TGTGCCAGCAGCCATCCTGCCCCAGGGTACCATGGCTACACCTTC. Amino acids: CASSHPAPGYHGYTF. The chain is built from TRBV3-1 (or the pseudogene TRBV3-2) and TRBJ1-2, with D perhaps TRBD1 (5 bases). The CDR3 is made up of 15 amino acids. Trimming stripped 3 bases from V and 6 bases from J, with 17 bases between. CDR1 LGHDT and CDR2 YNNKEL come from the germline V gene (reference sequence).

The gene calls are TRBV2 and TRBJ1-2; D uncertain. CDR3 length equals 12 residues. From germline, CDR1 is SNHLY and CDR2 FYNNEI. Between the trimmed V and J ends, which lost 6 bases and 8 bases, there was a span of 13 bases. CDR3 bases: TGTGCCAGCAGCCCCGCGTTTGAGGGCTACACCTTC. Protein sequence: CASSPAFEGYTF.

The chain carries TRBV7-2 and TRBJ2-7; TRBD2 agrees at 8 bases. V lost 1 base, J lost 7 bases, and 12 bases stayed unmatched. CDR3 length equals 16 residues. Germline CDR1 is SGHTA and CDR2 is FQGNSA. CDR3 loop: CASSLDLGLGQAEQYF. The CDR3 DNA follows: TGTGCCAGCAGCTTAGACCTGGGACTAGGACAAGCTGAGCAGTACTTC.

V is TRBV9 and J is TRBJ2-5; 9 positions match TRBD2. CDR3 length equals 16 residues. J lost 4 bases, V lost 3 bases, and 10 bases had no gene match. The germline CDR1 and CDR2 sequences are SGDLS and YYNGEE. The CDR3 DNA reads as TGTGCCAGCAGCGCGAAGGGACTAGCAGGCGGAGAGACCCAGTACTTC. Translation: CASSAKGLAGGETQYF.

The chain employs TRBV19 and TRBJ2-1; TRBD2 matches at 12 bases. Per the germline V gene, CDR1 is LNHDA and CDR2 is SQIVND (reference sequence). The CDR3 runs to 18 residues. The junction had 14 bases not matched to a gene; V was cut back by 10 bases and J by 1 base. In nucleotides, the CDR3 is TGTGCCACCACCCCCCTAGCGGGAGGGCCGGGGTCCTACAATGAGCAGTTCTTC. Translated: CATTPLAGGPGSYNEQFF.

This rearrangement joins TRBV2 to TRBJ2-1, with D perhaps matching TRBD1 (5 bases). In germline, CDR1 is SNHLY, CDR2 FYNNEI. V was trimmed by 3 bases and J by 9 bases, leaving 15 bases between them. The CDR3 is 14 residues long. Written as DNA, the CDR3 is TGTGCCAGCAGTGACCCGAATCAGGGTTTTGAGCAGTTCTTC. This gives the protein CASSDPNQGFEQFF.